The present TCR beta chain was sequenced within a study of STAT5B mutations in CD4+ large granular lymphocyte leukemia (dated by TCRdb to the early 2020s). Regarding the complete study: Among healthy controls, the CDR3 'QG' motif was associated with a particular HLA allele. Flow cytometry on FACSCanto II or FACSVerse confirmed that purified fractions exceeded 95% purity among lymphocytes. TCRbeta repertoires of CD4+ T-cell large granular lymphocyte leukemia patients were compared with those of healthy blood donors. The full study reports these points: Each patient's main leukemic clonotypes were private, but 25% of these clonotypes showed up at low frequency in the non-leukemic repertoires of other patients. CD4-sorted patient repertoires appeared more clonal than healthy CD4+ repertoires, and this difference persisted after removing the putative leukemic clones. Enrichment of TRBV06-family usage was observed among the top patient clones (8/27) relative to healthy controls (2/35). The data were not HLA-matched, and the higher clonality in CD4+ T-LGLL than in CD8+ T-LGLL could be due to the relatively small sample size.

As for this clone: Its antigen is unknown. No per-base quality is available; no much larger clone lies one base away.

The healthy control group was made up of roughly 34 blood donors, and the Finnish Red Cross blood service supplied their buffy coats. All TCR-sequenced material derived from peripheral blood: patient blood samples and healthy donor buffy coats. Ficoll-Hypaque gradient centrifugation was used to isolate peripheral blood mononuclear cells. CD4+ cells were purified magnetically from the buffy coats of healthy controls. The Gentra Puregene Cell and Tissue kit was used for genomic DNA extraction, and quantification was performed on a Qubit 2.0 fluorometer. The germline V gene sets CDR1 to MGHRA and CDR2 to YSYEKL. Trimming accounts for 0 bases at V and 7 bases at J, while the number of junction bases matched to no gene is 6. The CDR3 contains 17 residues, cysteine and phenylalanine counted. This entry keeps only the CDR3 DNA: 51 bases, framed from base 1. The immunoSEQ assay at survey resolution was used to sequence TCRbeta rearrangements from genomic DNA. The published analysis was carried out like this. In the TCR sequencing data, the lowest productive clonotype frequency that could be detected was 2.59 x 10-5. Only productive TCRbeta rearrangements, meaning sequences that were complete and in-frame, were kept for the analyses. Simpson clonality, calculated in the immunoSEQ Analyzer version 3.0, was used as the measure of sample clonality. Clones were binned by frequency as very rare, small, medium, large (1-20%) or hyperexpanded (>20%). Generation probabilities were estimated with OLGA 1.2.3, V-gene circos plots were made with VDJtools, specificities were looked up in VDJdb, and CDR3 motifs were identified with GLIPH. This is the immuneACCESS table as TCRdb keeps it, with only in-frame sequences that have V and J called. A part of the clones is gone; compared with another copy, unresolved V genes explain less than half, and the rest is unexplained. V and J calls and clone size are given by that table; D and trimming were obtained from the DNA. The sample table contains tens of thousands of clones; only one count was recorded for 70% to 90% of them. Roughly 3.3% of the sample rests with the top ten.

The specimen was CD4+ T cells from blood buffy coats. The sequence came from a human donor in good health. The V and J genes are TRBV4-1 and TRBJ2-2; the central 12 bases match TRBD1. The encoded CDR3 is CASSQEGTGGGIGELFF. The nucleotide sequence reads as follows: TGCGCCAGCAGCCAAGAAGGGACAGGGGGCGGTATCGGGGAGCTGTTTTTT.